This T cell receptor beta chain was obtained from a study of blood T cell repertoires in COVID-19. About the research overall: Whether acute or convalescent, the COVID-19 samples came from the United States, Italy and Spain. Sample material is recorded as cDNA or gDNA derived from T cells, B-cell-depleted T cells, or PBMCs.

Original processing methods: Using reference gene primer amplification, nucleated cell counts were estimated. The table came from immunoSEQ multiplex PCR; TCRdb's copy has only in-frame clones and leaves some out. D and trimming come from the DNA, and the V and J calls and clone size come from that table. The table records some 48,000 clones, roughly 85% of them present only once. The V segment lost 4 bases and the J segment 0 bases; nucleotides outside the gene matches: 4. In germline, CDR1 is LGHNA, CDR2 YNFKEQ. The CDR3 totals 15 residues. J is TRBJ1-2 and V is TRBV4-2; 8 nucleotides match TRBD1. The sequenced sample consisted of peripheral blood. This receptor was taken from an elderly woman with acute or convalescent COVID-19. The CDR3 protein is CASSPGTGSNYGYTF. The CDR3 bases are TGTGCCAGCAGCCCCGGGACAGGTTCTAACTATGGCTACACCTTC.